The clone carrying this TCR beta chain was picked up one time. The data were produced by immunoSEQ multiplex PCR, yet TCRdb's version contains in-frame clones alone and is incomplete. The sample lists 50,000 to 65,000 clones, 80% to 95% occurring once. This CDR3 comprises 12 residues. This sample was included in a study of technical replicates of blood from several donors. This sequence originates from a human donor in good health. Some clones in this sample may be carry-over from other donors' samples. Sequencing was done on a sample of PBMCs. V is TRBV12-2 and J is TRBJ1-4. TRBV12-2 is labeled a pseudogene. The DNA of the CDR3 is TGTGCAAGTCGCCGGAGGGATGAAAAACTGTTTTTT. This gives the protein CASRRRDEKLFF.